One and the same sample provided the 6 T cell receptor beta chains below, sequenced in a study of T-cell reconstitution after alpha-beta-depleted transplantation in children. Findings of the study overall: Newly produced T cells mostly accounted for T-cell counts and diversity one year post-transplant.

These receptors have no known antigen. Researchers prepared the TCRbeta library using unique molecular identifiers, the study reports. TCRdb reanalysed the PCR reads using MiXCR and keeps one entry per CDR3 protein. Among about 300,000 distinct CDR3 sequences listed, 6.5% to 9% were seen once. Sequenced material: peripheral blood, taken 360 days after TCRalphabeta/CD19-depleted stem cell transplant. The origin of the receptors is a female patient aged 2-10 years who had a stem cell transplant for Fanconi anemia, so the T cells may come from the graft donor.

This clonotype was observed many times. The gene calls are TRBV4-2 and TRBJ2-2; D ambiguous. V lost 0 bases, J lost 1 base, and 6 bases lay in between. This CDR3 comprises 15 residues. Germline CDR1 LGHNA, CDR2 YNFKEQ. CDR3 region: CASSQEGLNTGELFF. The DNA for the CDR3 is TGTGCCAGCAGCCAAGAGGGGTTGAACACCGGGGAGCTGTTTTTT.

This clonotype was recorded many times. The chain has TRBV6-1 and TRBJ1-1; a possible D gene is TRBD1 (6 bases). V gave up 5 bases and J gave up 0 bases, with 13 bases separating them. The CDR3 totals 15 residues. In germline, CDR1 is MNHNS, CDR2 SASEGT. Written as DNA, the CDR3 is TGTGCCAGCAGTAAAGACAGGTCCATGAACACTGAAGCTTTCTTT. Translating gives CASSKDRSMNTEAFF.

At least ten counts were recorded for this clonotype. This chain joins TRBV5-1 and TRBJ2-1; 8 bases are shared with TRBD1. CDR1 and CDR2 from the germline V gene are SGHRS and YFSETQ. V gave up 4 bases and J gave up 7 bases; unmatched junction bases: 7. The CDR3 has 14 amino acids. The CDR3 region has the DNA TGCGCCAGCAGCCCCGGGACAGGAGGAAATGAGCAGTTCTTC. It is translated as CASSPGTGGNEQFF. Drawing the rest from reference TRBV5-1 and TRBJ2-1, the complete variable domain is KAGVTQTPRYLIKTRGQQVTLSCSPISGHRSVSWYQQTPGQGLQFLFEYFSETQRNKGNFPGRFSGRQFSNSRSEMNVSTLELGDSALYLCASSPGTGGNEQFFGPGTRLTVL.

This clonotype was detected only a few times. J is TRBJ2-5 and V is TRBV7-8, with unresolved D. The germline V and J ends were trimmed by 6 bases and 5 bases, with 10 bases remaining between them. The germline V gene encodes CDR1 SGHVS and CDR2 FQNEAQ. The CDR3 consists of 12 residues. DNA for the CDR3: TGTGCCAGCAGGGCGGATCTGGAGACCCAGTACTTC. Its translation: CASRADLETQYF.

The chain carries TRBV6-2 or TRBV6-3 and TRBJ2-7, with D possibly matching TRBD1 (5 bases). V was shortened by 6 bases and J by 0 bases, with 12 bases between the two germline ends. The CDR3 runs 14 residues. Germline assignment: CDR1 MNHEY and CDR2 SVGEGT. CDR3 region: CASSRQTYSYEQYV. CDR3 coding DNA: TGTGCCAGCAGCCGACAGACTTACTCCTACGAGCAGTACGTC.

The sample holds many counts of this clonotype. J is TRBJ1-2 and V is TRBV29-1, with D unclear. This CDR3 is built from 13 residues. Trimming pared 2 bases from V and 3 bases from J, leaving 10 bases between. Germline loops: CDR1 SQVTM, CDR2 ANQGSEA. CDR3 amino acids: CSVEPNGYYGYTF. The CDR3 DNA follows: TGCAGCGTTGAACCCAATGGTTACTATGGCTACACCTTC.